This T cell receptor beta chain was identified during a study of T-cell reconstitution after alpha-beta-depleted transplantation in children. About this clonotype itself: Its antigen is undetermined.

Molecular barcoding with unique molecular identifiers was used for the TCRbeta library. TCRdb ran MiXCR on the PCR reads and lists one entry per CDR3 protein. The data contain 610,000 or so distinct CDR3 sequences, about a quarter of them singletons. Study-wide findings and caveats: Elevated TCRbeta diversity at day 60 was traced, in some patients, to surviving recipient T cells and thymic progenitors. Roughly two months post-transplant, alpha-beta T cells reportedly originated from several hundred graft clones that had expanded.

The V end was cut by 6 bases, the J end by 6 bases, with 17 bases between. This CDR3 is built from 15 residues. The germline V gene has CDR1 MDHEN and CDR2 SYDVKM. Sample: PBMCs, taken before TCRalphabeta/CD19-depleted stem cell transplant. The TCR originated in a boy in the first two years of life with Wiskott-Aldrich syndrome, due to receive a stem cell transplant. The J gene is TRBJ2-2, the V gene TRBV28; the D gene is possibly TRBD1 (5 bases). As DNA, the CDR3 is TGTGCCAGCAGCCCCACAGACAGATACGCCGGGGAGCTGTTTTTT. It codes for CASSPTDRYAGELFF. Full variable domain (outside the CDR3, taken from reference TRBV28 and TRBJ2-2): DVKVTQSSRYLVKRTGEKVFLECVQDMDHENMFWYRQDPGLGLRLIYFSYDVKMKEKGDIPEGYSVSREKKERFSLILESASTNQTSMYLCASSPTDRYAGELFFGEGSRLTVL.